This TCR beta chain was sequenced for a study of control samples from healthy donors and cancer patients. Assay: immunoSEQ multiplex PCR; the TCRdb copy retains only in-frame clones and omits some. The data show roughly 120,000 clones, approximately 90% seen once. The V gene's germline CDR1 is LNHDA and CDR2 SQIVND (reference sequence). CDR3 length: 15 residues. Trimming removed 1 base at V and 1 base at J, with 10 bases between. This clonotype was obtained from a woman aged 55-75 years with lung cancer. The sequenced sample was PBMCs. The chain recombines TRBV19 with TRBJ1-1; D call uncertain. Here the CDR3 reads CASSIGSTSNTEAFF. The DNA for the CDR3 is TGTGCCAGTAGTATAGGAAGTACCTCGAACACTGAAGCTTTCTTT.